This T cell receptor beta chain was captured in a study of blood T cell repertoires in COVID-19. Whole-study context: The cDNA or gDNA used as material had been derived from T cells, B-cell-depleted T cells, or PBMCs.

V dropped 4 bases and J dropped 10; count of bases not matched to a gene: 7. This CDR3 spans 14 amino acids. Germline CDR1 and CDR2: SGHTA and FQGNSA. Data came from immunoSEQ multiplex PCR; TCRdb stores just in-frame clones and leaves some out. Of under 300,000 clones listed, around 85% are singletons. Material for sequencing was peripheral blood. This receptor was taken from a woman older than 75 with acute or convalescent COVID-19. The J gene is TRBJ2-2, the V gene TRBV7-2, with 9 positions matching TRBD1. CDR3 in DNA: TGTGCCAGCAGCTCGAACAGGGGGCCAAAGGAGCTGTTTTTT. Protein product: CASSSNRGPKELFF.